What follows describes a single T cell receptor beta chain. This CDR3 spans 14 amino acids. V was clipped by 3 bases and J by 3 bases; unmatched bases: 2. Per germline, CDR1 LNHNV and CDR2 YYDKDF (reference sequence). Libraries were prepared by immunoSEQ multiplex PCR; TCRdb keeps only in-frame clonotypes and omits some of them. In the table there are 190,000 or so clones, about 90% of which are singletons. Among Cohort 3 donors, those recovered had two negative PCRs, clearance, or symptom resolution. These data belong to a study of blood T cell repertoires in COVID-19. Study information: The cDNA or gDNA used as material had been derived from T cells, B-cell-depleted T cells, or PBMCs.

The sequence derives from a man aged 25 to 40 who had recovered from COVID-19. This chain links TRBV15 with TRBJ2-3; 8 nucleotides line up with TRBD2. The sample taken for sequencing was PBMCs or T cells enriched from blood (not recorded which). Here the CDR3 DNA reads TGTGCCACCAGCAGGGGACTAGAAACAGATACGCAGTATTTT. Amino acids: CATSRGLETDTQYF.